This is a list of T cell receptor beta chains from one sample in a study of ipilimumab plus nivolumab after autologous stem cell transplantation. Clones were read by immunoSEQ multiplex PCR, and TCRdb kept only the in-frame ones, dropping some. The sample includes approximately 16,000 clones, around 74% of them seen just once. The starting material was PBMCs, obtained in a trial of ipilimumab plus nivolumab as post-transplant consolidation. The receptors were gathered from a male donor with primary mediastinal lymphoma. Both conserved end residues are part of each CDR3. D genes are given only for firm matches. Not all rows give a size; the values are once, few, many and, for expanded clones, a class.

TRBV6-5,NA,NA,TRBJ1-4,CATGHPFEKLFF,TGTGCCACGGGACACCCTTTTGAAAAACTGTTTTTT
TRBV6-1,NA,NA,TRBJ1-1,CASPAKGNMNTEAFF,TGTGCCAGTCCAGCAAAGGGGAACATGAACACTGAAGCTTTCTTT
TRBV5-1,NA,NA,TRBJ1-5,CASSAQGGGNQPQHF,TGCGCCAGCAGCGCCCAGGGTGGTGGCAATCAGCCCCAGCATTTT
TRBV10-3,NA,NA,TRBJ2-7,CAISERENYEQYF,TGTGCCATCAGTGAACGCGAGAACTACGAGCAGTACTTC
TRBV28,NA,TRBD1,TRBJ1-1,CASTETGRDTEAFF,TGTGCCAGCACCGAGACAGGGCGGGACACTGAAGCTTTCTTT
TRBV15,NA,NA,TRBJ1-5,CATSRDGESNQPQHF,TGTGCCACCAGCAGGGATGGGGAGAGCAATCAGCCCCAGCATTTT
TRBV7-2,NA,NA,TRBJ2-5,CASSLSRPEGTQYF,TGTGCCAGCAGCTTGTCGAGGCCCGAGGGGACCCAGTACTTC
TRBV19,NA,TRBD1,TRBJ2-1,CATKGASSYNEQFF,TGTGCCACCAAGGGGGCTAGCTCGTACAATGAGCAGTTCTTC
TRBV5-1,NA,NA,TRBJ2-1,CASSEDSNNEQFF,TGCGCCAGCAGCGAGGACAGTAACAATGAGCAGTTCTTC
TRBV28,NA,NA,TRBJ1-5,CASSETVNQPQHF,TGTGCCAGCAGTGAGACAGTTAATCAGCCCCAGCATTTT
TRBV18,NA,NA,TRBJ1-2,CASSPGEGYTF,TGTGCCAGCTCACCAGGGGAGGGCTACACCTTC
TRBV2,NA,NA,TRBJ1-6,CASSEIGFSYNSPLHF,TGTGCCAGCAGTGAAATCGGGTTCTCCTATAATTCACCCCTCCACTTT
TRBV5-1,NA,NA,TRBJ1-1,CASRIYQNTEAFF,TGCGCCAGCAGAATCTACCAGAACACTGAAGCTTTCTTT
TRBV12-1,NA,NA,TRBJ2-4,CASSTPGTSAFLAKNIQYF,TGTGCCAGCAGCACTCCCGGGACTAGCGCTTTTCTAGCCAAAAACATTCAGTACTTC
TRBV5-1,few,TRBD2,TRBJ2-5,CASSQRGGGETQYF,TGCGCCAGCAGCCAGCGGGGGGGAGGAGAGACCCAGTACTTC
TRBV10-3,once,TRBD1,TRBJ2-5,CAIRQGEETQYF,TGTGCCATAAGACAGGGCGAGGAGACCCAGTACTTC
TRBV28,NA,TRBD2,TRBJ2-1,CASSLPSGSGIDEQFF,TGTGCCAGCAGTTTACCCAGTGGTAGCGGGATCGATGAGCAGTTCTTC
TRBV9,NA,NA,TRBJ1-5,CASSVDGGSNQPQHF,TGTGCCAGCAGCGTAGACGGAGGTAGCAATCAGCCCCAGCATTTT
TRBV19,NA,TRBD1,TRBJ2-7,CASSDKGAHSYEQYF,TGTGCCAGTAGTGATAAGGGGGCCCACTCCTACGAGCAGTACTTC
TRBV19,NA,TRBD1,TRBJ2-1,CASMGQGYGDEQFF,TGTGCCAGTATGGGACAGGGTTATGGGGATGAGCAGTTCTTC
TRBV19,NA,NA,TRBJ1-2,CASRGVGGAISSGYTF,TGTGCCAGTAGAGGGGTAGGTGGGGCAATTTCAAGTGGCTACACCTTC
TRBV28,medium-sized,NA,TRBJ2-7,CATRDEEGQYF,TGTGCCACCCGGGACGAGGAGGGGCAGTACTTC
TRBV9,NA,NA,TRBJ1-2,CASSVVLVDPKDGYTF,TGTGCCAGCAGCGTAGTCCTGGTGGATCCCAAGGATGGCTACACCTTC
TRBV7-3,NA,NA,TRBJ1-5,CASTLTTAGQPQHF,TGTGCCAGCACCCTAACGACAGCAGGTCAGCCCCAGCATTTT
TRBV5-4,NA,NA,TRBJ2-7,CASSSPGYYEQYF,TGTGCCAGCAGCTCGCCGGGGTACTACGAGCAGTACTTC
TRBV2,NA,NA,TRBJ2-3,CADTKSLLTDTQYF,TGTGCCGATACAAAATCCCTTCTCACAGATACGCAGTATTTT
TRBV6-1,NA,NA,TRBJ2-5,CASAPPGFGTQYF,TGTGCCAGCGCCCCCCCAGGGTTTGGGACCCAGTACTTC
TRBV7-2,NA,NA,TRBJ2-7,CASSSGNYFYEQYF,TGTGCCAGCAGCTCAGGAAACTACTTCTACGAGCAGTACTTC
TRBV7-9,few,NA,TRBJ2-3,CASSRTLEKKADTQYF,TGTGCCAGCAGCCGAACGCTAGAAAAGAAGGCAGATACGCAGTATTTT
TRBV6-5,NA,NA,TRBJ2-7,CASSYGGSGSYEQYF,TGTGCCAGCAGTTACGGTGGTAGCGGCTCCTACGAGCAGTACTTC
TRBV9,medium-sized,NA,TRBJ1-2,CATESVYYGYTF,TGTGCCACAGAGTCCGTATACTATGGCTACACCTTC
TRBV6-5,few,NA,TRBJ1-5,CASSSNRPPGWPQHF,TGTGCCAGCAGTTCCAACAGGCCCCCGGGGTGGCCCCAGCATTTT
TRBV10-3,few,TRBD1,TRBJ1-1,CAISGTVNTEAFF,TGTGCCATCAGCGGGACAGTAAACACTGAAGCTTTCTTT
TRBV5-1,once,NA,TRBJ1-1,CASSLEGNREAFF,TGCGCCAGCAGCTTGGAGGGAAACCGCGAAGCTTTCTTT
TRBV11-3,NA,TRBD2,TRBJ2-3,CASSQGGAPDTQYF,TGTGCCAGCAGTCAGGGAGGGGCACCAGATACGCAGTATTTT
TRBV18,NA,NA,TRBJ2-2,CASSYVHTGELFF,TGTGCCAGCTCATACGTCCACACCGGGGAGCTGTTTTTT
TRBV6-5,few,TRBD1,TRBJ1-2,CASSWDRGVGYTF,TGTGCCAGCAGTTGGGACAGGGGGGTTGGCTACACCTTC
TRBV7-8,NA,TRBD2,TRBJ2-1,CASSSMTSGRANEQFF,TGTGCCAGCAGCTCGATGACTAGCGGGAGGGCCAATGAGCAGTTCTTC
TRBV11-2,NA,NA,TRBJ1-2,CASSLSLWGGYGYTF,TGTGCCAGCAGCTTATCGCTTTGGGGGGGTTATGGCTACACCTTC
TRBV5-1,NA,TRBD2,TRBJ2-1,CASSRGTSGAYNEQFF,TGCGCCAGCAGCCGCGGGACTAGCGGGGCCTACAATGAGCAGTTCTTC
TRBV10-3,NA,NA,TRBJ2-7,CAISESRGGDEQYF,TGTGCCATCAGTGAGTCGCGAGGGGGTGACGAGCAGTACTTC
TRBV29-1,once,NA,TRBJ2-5,CSVGQETQYF,TGCAGCGTGGGCCAAGAGACCCAGTACTTC
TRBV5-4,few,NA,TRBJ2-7,CASSFHAGYEQYF,TGTGCCAGCAGCTTTCACGCGGGGTACGAGCAGTACTTC
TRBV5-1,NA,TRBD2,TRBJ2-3,CARRGLAGGQDTQYF,TGCGCCCGCCGGGGGCTAGCGGGGGGGCAAGATACGCAGTATTTT
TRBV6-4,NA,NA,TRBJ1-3,CASSDSSDGGNTIYF,TGTGCCAGCAGTGACTCGTCGGATGGTGGAAACACCATATATTTT
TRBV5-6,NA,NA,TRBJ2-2,CASSSISPGGGELFF,TGTGCCAGCAGCTCAATCAGTCCCGGGGGCGGGGAGCTGTTTTTT
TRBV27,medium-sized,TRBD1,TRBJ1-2,CASSKGDRANYGYTF,TGTGCCAGCAGTAAAGGGGACAGGGCCAACTATGGCTACACCTTC
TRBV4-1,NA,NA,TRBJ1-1,CASSQGWGGIDEAFF,TGCGCCAGCAGCCAAGGCTGGGGAGGGATAGATGAAGCTTTCTTT
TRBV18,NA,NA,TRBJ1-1,CASSPRAASGVNTEAFF,TGTGCCAGCTCACCCAGAGCAGCTTCAGGGGTGAACACTGAAGCTTTCTTT
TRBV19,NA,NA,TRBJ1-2,CASSSTLAGEGYTF,TGTGCCAGTAGTTCCACCTTGGCAGGGGAGGGCTACACCTTC
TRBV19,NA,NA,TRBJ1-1,CASSPTAYRGRTEAFF,TGTGCCAGTAGTCCTACCGCTTACCGGGGGCGCACTGAAGCTTTCTTT
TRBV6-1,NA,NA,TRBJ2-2,CASSEGRRMNTGELFF,TGTGCCAGCAGTGAAGGGCGACGGATGAACACCGGGGAGCTGTTTTTT
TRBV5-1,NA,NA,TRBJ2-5,CASSLSVRGRETQYF,TGCGCCAGCAGCTTGTCCGTCAGGGGTCGAGAGACCCAGTACTTC
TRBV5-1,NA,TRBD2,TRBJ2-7,CASSSEGGLAGGPSSYEQYF,TGCGCCAGCAGCTCGGAGGGGGGACTAGCGGGAGGCCCCAGCTCCTACGAGCAGTACTTC
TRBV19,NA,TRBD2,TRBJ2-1,CASRSSGKRGEQFF,TGTGCCAGTAGGTCTAGCGGGAAGAGGGGTGAGCAGTTCTTC
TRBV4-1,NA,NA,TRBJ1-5,CASSPRWGDVTQHF,TGCGCCAGCAGCCCCCGTTGGGGGGATGTGACCCAGCATTTT
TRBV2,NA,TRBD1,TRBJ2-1,CASSKDRGQQFF,TGTGCCAGCAGTAAGGACAGGGGGCAGCAGTTCTTC